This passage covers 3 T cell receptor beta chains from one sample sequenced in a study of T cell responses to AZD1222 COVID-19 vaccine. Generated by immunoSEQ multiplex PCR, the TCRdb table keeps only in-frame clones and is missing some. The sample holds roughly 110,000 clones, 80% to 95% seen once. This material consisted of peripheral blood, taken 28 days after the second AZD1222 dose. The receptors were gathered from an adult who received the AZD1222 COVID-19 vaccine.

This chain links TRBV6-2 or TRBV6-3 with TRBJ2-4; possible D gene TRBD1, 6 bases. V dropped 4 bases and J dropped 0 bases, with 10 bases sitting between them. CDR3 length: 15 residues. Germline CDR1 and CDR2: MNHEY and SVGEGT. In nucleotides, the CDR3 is TGTGCCAGCAGTTTCAGGGGTTTAGCCAAAAACATTCAGTACTTC. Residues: CASSFRGLAKNIQYF.

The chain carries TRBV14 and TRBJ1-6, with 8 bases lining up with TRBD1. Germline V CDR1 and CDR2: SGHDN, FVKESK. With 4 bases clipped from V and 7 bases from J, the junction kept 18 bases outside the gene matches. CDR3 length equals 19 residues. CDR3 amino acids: CASSLVRPTVGQGNSPLHF. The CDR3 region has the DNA TGTGCCAGCAGCCTAGTCCGCCCCACAGTAGGACAGGGAAATTCACCCCTCCACTTT.

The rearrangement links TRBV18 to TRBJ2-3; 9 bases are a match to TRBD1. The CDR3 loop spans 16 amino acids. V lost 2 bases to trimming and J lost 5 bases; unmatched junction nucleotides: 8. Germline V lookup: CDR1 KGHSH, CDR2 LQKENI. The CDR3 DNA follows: TGTGCCAGCTCACCAGGGACAGGGTTAGGTGAAGATACGCAGTATTTT. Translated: CASSPGTGLGEDTQYF.